This T cell receptor beta chain derives from a study of T cells in Graves' hyperthyroidism and ophthalmopathy (dated by TCRdb to the late 2010s). For the wider study: To identify TCR V-J signatures that set the groups apart, the researchers used a discovery cohort of 100 patients, made up of about 44 with Graves' ophthalmopathy and 55 to 65 with stable Graves' hyperthyroidism. Prospective prediction of ophthalmopathy was tested in an independent validation cohort of 18 to 20 hyperthyroidism patients and 17 patients who later progressed to ophthalmopathy. The 75 to 100 discovery patients were randomly split 7:3 into training and test sets. Thyroid tissue and blood T-cell repertoires from six or seven Graves' hyperthyroidism patients were also compared in the study. After sampling, hyperthyroidism patients received methimazole starting at 30 mg daily, and ophthalmopathy patients received high-dose intravenous methylprednisolone. TCR Vbeta CDR3 sequencing of 130 to 150 peripheral blood samples (43 ophthalmopathy, 75 or so hyperthyroidism and approximately 17 progressor patients) is reported in the paper.

The study at large found these results: During validation, the model predicted progression to ophthalmopathy a median of approximately six months ahead of onset, with roughly 65% sensitivity and around 73% specificity. A model built on a 13 V-J signature distinguished ophthalmopathy from stable hyperthyroidism, reaching 85% to 90% sensitivity and under 84% specificity in cross-validation and 80%/75% in testing. No statistical method was used to set the sample size in advance, and investigators knew the group allocation. Most expanded thyroid clonotypes (frequency above 0.001) were also detected in blood, suggesting blood repertoires may reflect thyroid immune responses.

The CDR1 and CDR2 encoded by the germline V gene (reference sequence) are DFQATT and SNEGSKA. Its CDR3 holds 14 amino acids, cysteine through phenylalanine. Only CDR3 DNA is held: 42 bases, read in frame from base 1. The germline V and J ends show losses of 6 bases and 2 bases respectively, and no gene match explains 7 bases of the junction. Exclusion was applied to patients with uncontrolled infections, other autoimmune diseases, pregnancy or lactation. Diagnoses were based on clinical symptoms, serum thyroxine and TRAb, thyroid ultrasound and orbital computed tomography. Total RNA was extracted with Trizol reagent, and quality was checked on an Agilent 2100 Bioanalyzer. This clonotype turned up a few times. Its antigen specificity is not known. The sample holds no much larger clone one base away, and base qualities are not on file. TCR beta CDR3 regions were amplified from RNA transcripts. The first round of RT-PCR for the TCR CDR3 was performed with the HTBI primer set and the Qiagen OneStep RT-PCR kit. Libraries were constructed in a second round of multiplex PCR, after which size selection and purification were carried out. Libraries were sequenced paired-end with 100 bp reads on an Illumina HiSeq2000. The authors' analysis ran thus. SOAPnuke was used to process the raw data, removing reads that contained adapters or uncalled bases, had a mean Phred below 15, or lacked an exact match to the constant primer or identifier. High-quality paired reads were merged using COPE v1.2.5, and each unique nucleotide sequence was defined as a clonotype. MiTCR v1.1 was used to align clonotypes to the IMGT TRBV, TRBD and TRBJ reference segments. The analysis was restricted to V-J combinations with a frequency above 0.0001, which together covered 99% to 99.2% of the repertoires. A TCS score was defined as the ratio between F50 (clonal expansion) and ExV (chaos), using BLOSUM62-based TCRdist between CDR3 peptides within each V-J. Welch's t-statistics and random forest reduced 500 to 550 V-J features to about 12, which were used in a naive Bayes classifier (R e1071). Thyroid-blood repertoire similarity was quantified with the Morisita-Horn index. TCRdb itself trimmed the public reads at Q25 with fastp, ran MiXCR and retained productive beta chains. Entries are consolidated by CDR3 protein sequence, retaining the most common genes and DNA. These V and J calls are TCRdb output, not the study's own analysis. This sample gives about 640,000 distinct CDR3 sequences in total; 45% of them show up just once. Under 8% of the sample is in the top ten clones.

This clonotype was obtained from an adult man with Graves' disease, either hyperthyroidism or ophthalmopathy (not recorded which). The chain couples TRBV20-1 to TRBJ1-5, with 7 bases in between that match TRBD1. Sequenced material: peripheral blood or thyroid tissue (not recorded which). The nucleotide sequence reads TGCAGTGCCTACACAGGGGAAGGCAATCAGCCCCAGCATTTT. The encoded protein is CSAYTGEGNQPQHF.